This T cell receptor beta chain was obtained from a study of identical twins. Study-level findings and limits: Within cord blood, abundant beta clonotypes carried fewer insertions, but memory repertoires showed no such trend. Cross-sectional statistics, not tracking of the same donors, supported the conclusions. Twin-shared out-of-frame alpha sequences showed excess low generation probability.

A universal primer site was incorporated via template switching, and the cDNA contained unique molecular identifiers. MiXCR was run by TCRdb on the 5' RACE reads, yielding one entry per CDR3 protein. The sample holds about 1.7 million distinct CDR3 sequences, about 32% seen once. CDR1 is GTSNPN, CDR2 SVGIG, per germline (reference sequence). The CDR3 is 12 residues long. Trimming took 5 bases from V and 3 from J; bases not matched to a gene: 4. About this clonotype itself: What it binds is unknown.

Sequenced: cord blood. This TCR came from a newborn girl in good health. V usage is TRBV30 and J usage is TRBJ2-7, with 7 bases fitting TRBD1. CDR3 in DNA: TGTGCCTGGGCTCACAGGGGCTACGAGCAGTACTTC. Its protein is CAWAHRGYEQYF.